The 21 T cell receptor beta chains reported below all come from one sample, sequenced in a study of T-cell memory formation after mild COVID-19. TCRdb reprocessed the 5' RACE reads with MiXCR, giving one entry per CDR3 protein. The sample includes hundreds of thousands of distinct CDR3 sequences, approximately 19% of them seen just once. Sequencing used PBMCs or a T cell subset sorted from them (not recorded which). Receptors originate from an adult woman who had mild COVID-19 (a few samples of this study predate the infection). Cell type and time point are not known.

Only one count was recorded for this clonotype. The chain recombines TRBV4-1 with TRBJ2-7; 13 bases fit TRBD2. This CDR3 region has 15 residues. After removal of 1 base from V and 13 bases from J, the junction contained 10 bases not matched to a gene. Looked up from germline, CDR1 is MGHRA and CDR2 is YSYEKL. The CDR3 region is CASSQGWTSGRKSYF. The CDR3 DNA follows: TGCGCCAGCAGCCAAGGATGGACTAGCGGGAGAAAGTCATACTTC.

This chain uses TRBV10-3 with TRBJ1-5, with a tentative D call TRBD1 (6 bases). CDR3 length: 15 residues. The V gene's germline CDR1 is ENHRY and CDR2 SYGVKD. V was shortened by 6 bases and J by 0 bases, with 12 bases between the two germline ends. The CDR3 loop is CAISRDKYSNQPQHF. CDR3 sequence (DNA): TGTGCCATCAGCCGGGACAAGTATAGCAATCAGCCCCAGCATTTT.

In its sample, this clonotype was seen a few times. The gene calls are TRBV9 and TRBJ2-3; 7 bases fit TRBD1. Germline CDR1 SGDLS, CDR2 YYNGEE. CDR3 length: 13 amino acids. With 6 bases clipped from V and 0 bases from J, the junction kept 1 base outside the gene matches. The CDR3 region is CASKGASTDTQYF. Written as DNA, the CDR3 is TGTGCCAGCAAGGGGGCAAGCACAGATACGCAGTATTTT.

This clonotype has only a few counts. This sequence joins TRBV10-3 and TRBJ2-3; D is ambiguous. The CDR3 runs to 15 residues. V gave up 10 bases and J gave up 0 bases, with 17 bases separating them. The germline gives CDR1 ENHRY, CDR2 SYGVKD. The CDR3 bases are TGTGCCACCCGTAACCCGGAAAACAGCACAGATACGCAGTATTTT. This translates into CATRNPENSTDTQYF.

The DNA for the CDR3 is TGTGCCGTCCGGGCCCCCTCTGGAAACACCATATATTTT. This codes for CAVRAPSGNTIYF. The chain joins TRBV18 to TRBJ1-3; D is unclear. The CDR3 consists of 13 residues. Trimming shortened V by 11 bases and J by 0 bases, and 11 bases separated the two germline ends. Germline V gene sequence: CDR1 KGHSH, CDR2 LQKENI.

The chain links TRBV5-1 to TRBJ2-2, with D hard to call. The CDR3 runs 14 residues. V lost 4 bases and J lost 6, with 13 bases in between. Germline assignment: CDR1 SGHRS and CDR2 YFSETQ. CDR3 DNA: TGCGCCAGCAGCCACTCTCTTAATCCCGGGGAGCTGTTTTTT. Amino acids: CASSHSLNPGELFF.

V is TRBV13 and J is TRBJ2-3; 8 bases map to TRBD2. With 3 bases clipped from V and 1 base from J, the junction kept 3 bases outside the gene matches. Per germline, CDR1 PRHDT and CDR2 FYEKMQ (reference sequence). CDR3 length: 15 amino acids. The CDR3 bases are TGTGCCAGCAGCTTCCTTAGCGGGGGCACAGATACGCAGTATTTT. Translating it yields CASSFLSGGTDTQYF.

This clonotype was detected a few times. V and J are TRBV12-3 or TRBV12-4 and TRBJ1-5, with D uncertain. This CDR3 comprises 16 residues. V dropped 0 bases and J dropped 0 bases, with 9 bases sitting between them. This CDR3 reads CASSLARGYSNQPQHF. Here the CDR3 DNA reads TGTGCCAGCAGTTTAGCACGGGGTTATAGCAATCAGCCCCAGCATTTT.

The V gene is TRBV27, the J gene TRBJ2-2; 10 bases are shared with TRBD1. The CDR3 spans 15 residues. Per germline, CDR1 MNHEY and CDR2 SMNVEV (reference sequence). Germline trimming cut 5 bases from V and 5 bases from J; bases unmatched to any gene: 5. The CDR3 here is CASSRQGARTGELFF. CDR3 sequence (DNA): TGTGCCAGCAGTAGACAGGGGGCGCGGACCGGGGAGCTGTTTTTT.

This clonotype was recorded a few times. The genes are TRBV12-3 or TRBV12-4 and TRBJ2-1; D remains unclear. The germline V and J ends were trimmed by 3 bases and 5 bases, with 14 bases remaining between them. This CDR3 comprises 15 residues. DNA for the CDR3: TGTGCCAGCAGTTTCTCCAGGCCAAGGAACAATGAGCAGTTCTTC. This gives the protein CASSFSRPRNNEQFF.

The rearrangement links TRBV6-5 to TRBJ2-3; possibly TRBD2 for D (6 bases). The V gene lost 5 bases and the J gene lost 0 bases, with 12 bases spanning the gap. The CDR3 spans 15 residues. Germline V gene lookup returns CDR1 MNHEY and CDR2 SVGAGI. CDR3 coding DNA: TGTGCCAGCAGTGACGGGGGTAGTAGCACAGATACGCAGTATTTT. Amino acids: CASSDGGSSTDTQYF.

This clonotype was counted only a few times. The chain combines TRBV2 with TRBJ1-3, with TRBD1 as a possible D gene (5 bases). CDR3 length: 14 amino acids. The germline V gene encodes CDR1 SNHLY and CDR2 FYNNEI. V lost 5 bases and J lost 4, with 12 bases in between. The CDR3 region is CASSLRVSGNTIYF. CDR3 sequence (DNA): TGTGCCAGCAGTCTCAGGGTTTCCGGAAACACCATATATTTT.

Details on this clonotype: Since a much larger clone is just one base distant, this may be a read error. The chain joins TRBV7-9 to TRBJ2-3; possibly TRBD2 for D (6 bases). Germline V CDR1 and CDR2: SEHNR, FQNEAQ (reference sequence). This CDR3 contains 17 residues. Trimming shortened V by 6 bases and J by 0 bases, and 19 bases separated the two germline ends. As DNA, the CDR3 is TGTGCCAGCAGATTAATCGGTGGGGCGGGAAGCACAGATACGCAGTATTTT. Amino acid sequence: CASRLIGGAGSTDTQYF.

The rearrangement links TRBV15 to TRBJ2-1; weak D call: TRBD1 (6 bases). This CDR3 has 16 residues. Germline loops: CDR1 LNHNV, CDR2 YYDKDF (reference sequence). Trimming left V 0 bases short and J 4 bases short, with 13 bases between. The CDR3 loop is CATSRDMGTTYNEQFF. CDR3 sequence (DNA): TGTGCCACCAGCAGAGATATGGGGACAACTTACAATGAGCAGTTCTTC. The variable domain in full, with the rest retrieved from reference TRBV15 and TRBJ2-1, is DAMVIQNPRYQVTQFGKPVTLSCSQTLNHNVMYWYQQKSSQAPKLLFHYYDKDFNNEADTPDNFQSRRPNTSFCFLDIRSPGLGDTAMYLCATSRDMGTTYNEQFFGPGTRLTVL.

The chain has TRBV18 and TRBJ2-1, with D maybe TRBD2 (5 bases). The ends were cut back, 5 bases at V and 8 bases at J, with 13 bases in the middle. The CDR3 loop spans 13 amino acids. Germline V CDR1 and CDR2: KGHSH, LQKENI. CDR3 in amino acids: CASSSVARDEQFF. The CDR3 DNA reads TGTGCCAGCTCAAGCGTGGCGCGGGATGAGCAGTTCTTC.

This clonotype was counted only a few times. The chain couples TRBV3-1 to TRBJ2-7, with a tentative D call TRBD1 (5 bases). Trimming took off 1 base at V and 2 bases at J, with 9 bases between the two ends. The germline V gene encodes CDR1 LGHDT and CDR2 YNNKEL (reference sequence). This CDR3 has 14 amino acids. The CDR3 DNA is TGTGCCAGCAGCCAAGCCAGGGCCACCTACGAGCAGTACTTC. Translated: CASSQARATYEQYF.

This clonotype was seen a handful of times. The chain employs TRBV6-5 and TRBJ2-7; 14 positions match TRBD2. The germline V gene encodes CDR1 MNHEY and CDR2 SVGAGI. CDR3 size: 17 residues. With V trimmed by 2 bases and J by 2 bases, 5 bases remained unmatched. CDR3 nucleotides: TGTGCCAGCAGTTACGGACTAGCGGGAGGACACACCTACGAGCAGTACTTC. It yields the protein CASSYGLAGGHTYEQYF.

This clonotype has a handful of counts. The rearrangement uses TRBV24-1 and TRBJ2-7, with D perhaps matching TRBD1 (5 bases). The CDR3 is 15 residues long. The ends were cut back, 5 bases at V and 2 bases at J, with 15 bases in the middle. Per the germline V gene, CDR1 is KGHDR and CDR2 is SFDVKD. The CDR3 region has the DNA TGTGCCACCAGTGCCTCACAGGCCTTTCCCTACGAGCAGTACTTC. Translating it yields CATSASQAFPYEQYF.

This clonotype was seen many times. The genes are TRBV12-3 or TRBV12-4 and TRBJ1-1; D unclear. CDR3 length: 11 residues. Trimming left V 3 bases short and J 3 bases short, with 2 bases between. CDR3 sequence (DNA): TGTGCCAGCAGTTTCGACACTGAAGCTTTCTTT. Protein sequence: CASSFDTEAFF.

The rearrangement uses TRBV7-2 and TRBJ2-7, with unresolved D. Germline assignment: CDR1 SGHTA and CDR2 FQGNSA. V shed 2 bases and J shed 1 base, with 9 bases lying between them. This CDR3 is built from 14 residues. The CDR3 DNA reads as TGTGCCAGCAGCTTAAGTGCCGGATCCTACGAGCAGTACTTC. This encodes CASSLSAGSYEQYF.

This chain connects TRBV7-2 to TRBJ1-3; no clear D gene. The CDR3 consists of 16 residues. Trimming shortened V by 5 bases and J by 0 bases, and 14 bases separated the two germline ends. The germline gives CDR1 SGHTA, CDR2 FQGNSA. CDR3 protein: CASSPGVGSSGNTIYF. Written as DNA, the CDR3 is TGTGCCAGCAGCCCTGGGGTGGGGAGCTCTGGAAACACCATATATTTT.